This T cell receptor (beta chain) was identified during a study of T-cell reconstitution after alpha-beta-depleted transplantation in children. As it was prepared, the TCRbeta library received unique molecular identifiers. TCRdb re-called the PCR reads with MiXCR, one entry per CDR3 protein. The table lists some 80,000 distinct CDR3 sequences, roughly 20% of them singletons. The CDR3 extends over 15 amino acids. Germline CDR1 SGHRS, CDR2 YFSETQ. With V trimmed by 2 bases and J by 8 bases, 9 bases remained unmatched. The sequence derives from a male patient between 2 and 10 years old who had a stem cell transplant for acute lymphoblastic leukemia, so the T cells may come from the graft donor. This material consisted of PBMCs, mostly from graft donor cells, taken 360 days after TCRalphabeta/CD19-depleted stem cell transplant. The rearrangement joins TRBV5-1 to TRBJ1-4, with 7 bases fitting TRBD1. For the CDR3, the DNA is TGCGCCAGCAGCTTCCGACAGGGAGTACGGGAAAAACTGTTTTTT. Its protein is CASSFRQGVREKLFF.